The clone carrying this TCR beta chain was recorded once. Terminally differentiated effector memory CD45RA+ cells were excluded by CCR7 positive selection of CD45RO-negative cells. The sample originates from a study of shared clonotypes between healthy human individuals. Study-wide context: CD4 naive and CD4 memory each took three plates per donor, while CD8 naive took two and CD8 memory one.

The CDR3 is 16 residues long. CDR1 is MNHEY and CDR2 is SMNVEV in the germline V gene (reference sequence). Trimming left V 2 bases short and J 3 bases short, with 14 bases between. Using immunoSEQ multiplex PCR, the repertoire was profiled, and TCRdb retains in-frame clones only, with some absent. The sample holds approximately 2,000,000 clones, about 93% seen once. The chain joins TRBV27 to TRBJ2-1; D is unresolved. Specimen: naive CD8+ T cells from PBMCs. The TCR originated in a young man in good health. Some clones in this sample may be carry-over from other donors' samples. The chain's CDR3 is CASSLAPLQIYNEQFF. The CDR3 nucleotides are TGTGCCAGCAGTTTAGCCCCCTTACAGATCTACAATGAGCAGTTCTTC.